The clone carrying this T cell receptor (beta chain) was seen only a few times. Its target is not known. These data belong to a study of CD8 T cells in ankylosing spondylitis. General observations from the study: Blood from ankylosing spondylitis patients appeared to carry a characteristic roughly 8-variant TCR beta motif. It was reported that disease-linked clones were significantly enriched in matched ankylosing spondylitis synovial fluid. Earlier work had already found some motif variants in reactive arthritis synovial fluid and blood.

The CDR3 is made up of 15 amino acids. The V gene's germline CDR1 is SGHNT and CDR2 YYREEE (reference sequence). V was clipped by 5 bases and J by 4 bases; unmatched bases: 7. It was by quantitative 5'-RACE with molecular barcodes that TCR beta libraries were made. TCRdb passed the 5' RACE reads through MiXCR, listing each CDR3 protein once. The top ten clones hold 25% to 40% of a sample with more than 30,000 distinct CDR3 sequences, roughly an eighth of them seen once. The sequence was obtained from a male donor with ankylosing spondylitis. The sequenced sample consisted of synovial fluid, either unsorted or a sorted T cell fraction (not recorded which). The chain employs TRBV5-4 and TRBJ2-1; TRBD2 agrees at 9 bases. DNA of the CDR3: TGTGCCAGCAGTCGCGGTAGCGGGAGTTACAATGAGCAGTTCTTC. Translated, it gives CASSRGSGSYNEQFF.